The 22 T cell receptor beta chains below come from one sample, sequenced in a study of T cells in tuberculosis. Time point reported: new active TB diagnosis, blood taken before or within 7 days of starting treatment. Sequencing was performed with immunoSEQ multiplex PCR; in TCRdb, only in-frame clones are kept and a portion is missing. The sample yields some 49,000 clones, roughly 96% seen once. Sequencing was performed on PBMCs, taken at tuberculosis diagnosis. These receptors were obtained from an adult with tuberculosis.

The CDR3 sequence: CASSTQGLSNEQFF. CDR3 in DNA: TGTGCCAGTAGTACGCAGGGTCTAAGCAATGAGCAGTTCTTC. The chain combines TRBV19 with TRBJ2-1; TRBD1 might be the D (5 bases). This CDR3 comprises 14 residues. From germline, CDR1 is LNHDA and CDR2 SQIVND (reference sequence). Trimming left V 4 bases short and J 6 bases short, with 13 bases between.

The CDR3 DNA follows: TGTGCCAGCAGCTTGGACAGGGACTATGGCTACACCTTC. It translates to CASSLDRDYGYTF. This chain joins TRBV5-4 and TRBJ1-2; D may be TRBD1 (6 bases). CDR1 and CDR2 (germline): SGHNT, YYREEE (reference sequence). Trimming pared 0 bases from V and 3 bases from J, leaving 6 bases between. This CDR3 is built from 13 residues.

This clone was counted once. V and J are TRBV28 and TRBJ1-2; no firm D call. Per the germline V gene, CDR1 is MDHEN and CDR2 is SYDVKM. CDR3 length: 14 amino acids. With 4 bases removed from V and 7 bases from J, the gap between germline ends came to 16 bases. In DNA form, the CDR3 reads TGTGCCAGCAGTTCCTCCCGAGGCGCGGGTGGCTACACCTTC. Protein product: CASSSSRGAGGYTF.

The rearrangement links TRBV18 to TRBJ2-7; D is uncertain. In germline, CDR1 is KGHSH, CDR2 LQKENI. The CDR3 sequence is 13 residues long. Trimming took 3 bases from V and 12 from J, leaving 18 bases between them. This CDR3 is CASSPSASSQWYF. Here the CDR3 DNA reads TGTGCCAGCTCACCCTCCGCATCATCTCAGTGGTACTTC.

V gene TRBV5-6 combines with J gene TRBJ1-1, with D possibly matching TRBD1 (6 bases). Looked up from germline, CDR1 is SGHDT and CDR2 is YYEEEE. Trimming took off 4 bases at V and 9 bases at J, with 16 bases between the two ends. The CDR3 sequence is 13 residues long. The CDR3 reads CASSQQGPQKAFF. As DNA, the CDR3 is TGTGCCAGCAGCCAACAGGGTCCACAGAAAGCTTTCTTT.

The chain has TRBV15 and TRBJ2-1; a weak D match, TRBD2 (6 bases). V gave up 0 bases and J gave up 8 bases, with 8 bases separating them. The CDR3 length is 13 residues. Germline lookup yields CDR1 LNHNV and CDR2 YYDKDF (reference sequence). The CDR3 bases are TGTGCCACCAGCAGAGATCCGGGGGATGAGCAGTTCTTC. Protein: CATSRDPGDEQFF.

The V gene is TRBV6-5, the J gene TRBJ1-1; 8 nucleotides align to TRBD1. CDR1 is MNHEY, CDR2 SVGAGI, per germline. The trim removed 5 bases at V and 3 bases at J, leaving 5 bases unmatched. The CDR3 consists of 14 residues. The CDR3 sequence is CASSTGGVDTEAFF. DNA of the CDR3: TGTGCCAGCAGTACAGGGGGTGTGGACACTGAAGCTTTCTTT.

This CDR3 reads CASSQYLAGGGYEQYF. Written as DNA, the CDR3 is TGTGCCAGCAGCCAATACCTAGCGGGAGGGGGTTACGAGCAGTACTTC. The gene calls are TRBV7-2 and TRBJ2-7, with 12 bases matching TRBD2. The CDR3 is 16 amino acids. Germline CDR1 is SGHTA and CDR2 is FQGNSA. V lost 5 bases and J lost 4; bases outside the gene matches: 9.

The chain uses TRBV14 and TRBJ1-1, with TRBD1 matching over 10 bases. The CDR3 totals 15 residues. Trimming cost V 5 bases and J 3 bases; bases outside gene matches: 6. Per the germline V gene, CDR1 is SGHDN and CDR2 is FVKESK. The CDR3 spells CASSSLDRGHTEAFF. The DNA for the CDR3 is TGTGCCAGCAGCTCCCTAGACAGGGGGCACACTGAAGCTTTCTTT.

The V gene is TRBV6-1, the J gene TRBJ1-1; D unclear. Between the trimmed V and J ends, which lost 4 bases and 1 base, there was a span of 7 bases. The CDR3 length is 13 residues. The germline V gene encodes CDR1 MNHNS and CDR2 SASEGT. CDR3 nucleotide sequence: TGTGCCAGCAGTGTCGAGCCGAACACTGAAGCTTTCTTT. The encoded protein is CASSVEPNTEAFF.

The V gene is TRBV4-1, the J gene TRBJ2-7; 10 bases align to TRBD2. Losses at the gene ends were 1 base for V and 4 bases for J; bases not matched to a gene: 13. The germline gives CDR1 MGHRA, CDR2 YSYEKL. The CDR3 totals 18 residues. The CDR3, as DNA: TGCGCCAGCAGCCAAGTACGACTAGCGGGCTCGATTCCTTACGAGCAGTACTTC. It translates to CASSQVRLAGSIPYEQYF.

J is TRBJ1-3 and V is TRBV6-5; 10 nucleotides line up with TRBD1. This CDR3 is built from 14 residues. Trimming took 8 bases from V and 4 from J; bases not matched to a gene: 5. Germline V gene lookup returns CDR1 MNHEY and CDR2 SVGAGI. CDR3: CASSLGQGGNTIYF. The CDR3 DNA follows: TGTGCCAGCTCTTTGGGACAGGGGGGAAACACCATATATTTT.

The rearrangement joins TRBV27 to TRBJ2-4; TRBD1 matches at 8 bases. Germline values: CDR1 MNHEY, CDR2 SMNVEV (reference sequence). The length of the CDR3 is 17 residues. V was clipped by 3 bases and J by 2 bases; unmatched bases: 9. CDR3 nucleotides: TGTGCCAGCAGTTTGGGTGCAGGGGGCGCTTCCAAAAACATTCAGTACTTC. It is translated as CASSLGAGGASKNIQYF.

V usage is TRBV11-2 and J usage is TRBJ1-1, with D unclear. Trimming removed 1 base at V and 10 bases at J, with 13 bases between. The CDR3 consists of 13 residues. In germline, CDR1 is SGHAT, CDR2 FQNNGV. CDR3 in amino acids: CASSLAFPRRAFF. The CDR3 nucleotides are TGTGCCAGCAGCTTAGCTTTCCCGCGGAGAGCTTTCTTT.

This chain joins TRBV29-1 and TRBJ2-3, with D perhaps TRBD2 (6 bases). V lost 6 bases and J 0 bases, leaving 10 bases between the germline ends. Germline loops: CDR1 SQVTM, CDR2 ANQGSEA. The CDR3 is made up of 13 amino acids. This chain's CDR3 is CSVGGRSTDTQYF. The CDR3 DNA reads TGCAGCGTGGGGGGTAGAAGCACAGATACGCAGTATTTT.

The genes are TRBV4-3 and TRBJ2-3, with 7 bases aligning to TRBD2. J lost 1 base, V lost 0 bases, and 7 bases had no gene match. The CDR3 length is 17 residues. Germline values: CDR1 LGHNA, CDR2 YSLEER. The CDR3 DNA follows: TGCGCCAGCAGCCAAGAGAGCACTAGCGCCCGCACAGATACGCAGTATTTT. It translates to CASSQESTSARTDTQYF.

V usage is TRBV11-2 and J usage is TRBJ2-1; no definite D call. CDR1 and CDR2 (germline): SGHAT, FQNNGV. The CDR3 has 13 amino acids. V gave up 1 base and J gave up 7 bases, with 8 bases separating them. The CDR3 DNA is TGTGCCAGCAGCTTAGCCCCTAGTAATGAGCAGTTCTTC. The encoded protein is CASSLAPSNEQFF.

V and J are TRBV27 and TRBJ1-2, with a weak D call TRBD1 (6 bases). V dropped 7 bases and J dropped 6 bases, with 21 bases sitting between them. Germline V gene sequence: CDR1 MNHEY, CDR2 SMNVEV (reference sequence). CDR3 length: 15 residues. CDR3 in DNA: TGTGCCAGCAAGAGCGGGGGGGCAGGGGTGCATGGCTACACCTTC. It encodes CASKSGGAGVHGYTF.

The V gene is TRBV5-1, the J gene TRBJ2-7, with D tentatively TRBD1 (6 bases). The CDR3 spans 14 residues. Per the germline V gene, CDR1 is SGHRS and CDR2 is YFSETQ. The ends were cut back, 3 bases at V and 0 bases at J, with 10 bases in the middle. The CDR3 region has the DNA TGCGCCAGCAGCTCGACAGGTTTCTCCTACGAGCAGTACTTC. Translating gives CASSSTGFSYEQYF.

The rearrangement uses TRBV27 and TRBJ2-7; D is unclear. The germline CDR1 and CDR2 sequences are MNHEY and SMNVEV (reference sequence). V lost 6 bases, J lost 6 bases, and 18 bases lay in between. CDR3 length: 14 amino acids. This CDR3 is CASSLGLTRGEQYF. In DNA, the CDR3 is TGTGCCAGCAGCCTCGGTCTCACCCGTGGCGAGCAGTACTTC.

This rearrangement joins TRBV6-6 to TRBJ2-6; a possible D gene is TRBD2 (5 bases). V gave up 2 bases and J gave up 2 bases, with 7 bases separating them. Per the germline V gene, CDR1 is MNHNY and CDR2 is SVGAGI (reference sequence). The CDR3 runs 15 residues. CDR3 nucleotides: TGTGCCAGCAGTTACAGAGGGACTGGGGCCAACGTCCTGACTTTC. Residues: CASSYRGTGANVLTF.

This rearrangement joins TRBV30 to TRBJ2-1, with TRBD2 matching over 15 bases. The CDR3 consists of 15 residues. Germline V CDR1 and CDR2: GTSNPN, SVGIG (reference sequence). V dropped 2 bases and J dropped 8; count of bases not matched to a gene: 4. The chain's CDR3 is CAWSKGLAGGDEQFF. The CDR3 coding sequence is TGTGCCTGGAGTAAGGGACTAGCGGGAGGAGATGAGCAGTTCTTC.